Included here is one TCR beta chain sequence, with context. The antigen is not known. This entry belongs to a study of T cells after yellow fever vaccination. TCRdb reprocessed the 5' RACE reads with MiXCR, giving one entry per CDR3 protein. Among about 350,000 distinct CDR3 sequences listed, roughly 11% were seen once. V lost 1 base and J lost 8, with 12 bases in between. Per the germline V gene, CDR1 is LGHNA and CDR2 is YSLEER. The CDR3 has 14 residues. Study-wide results and limits: A limited proportion of clonotypes was detected within both the CD4 and CD8 compartments. The secondary T-cell response peaked on day 5, not day 15, but was weaker. Within FACS-sorted repertoires, abundant clonotypes contaminating from the bulk population could be present.

This specimen was PBMCs, taken on the day of the first yellow fever vaccination. The chain employs TRBV4-3 and TRBJ1-3, with D possibly matching TRBD1 (6 bases). The clonotype was recovered from a man aged 18 to 30 who received the YFV17D yellow fever vaccine. The CDR3 reads CASSQGSQGYTIYF. In DNA, the CDR3 is TGCGCCAGCAGCCAAGGATCACAGGGCTACACCATATATTTT.